Below, one T cell receptor (beta chain) is given with its context. What it binds is not known. The CDR3 consists of 13 residues. V shed 5 bases, J shed 3 bases, and the junction held 3 bases outside the gene matches. The germline gives CDR1 SGHTA, CDR2 FQGTGA. This sample stems from a study of shared clonotypes between healthy human individuals. About the study: The plates for each donor numbered three CD4 naive, three CD4 memory, two CD8 naive and one CD8 memory. Broader study findings: Several donors showed sharing of about 5.5% of naive CD4 clonotypes. Sample collection involved blood only; tissue repertoires are likely different. Represented diversity (both genetic and exposure-history) was limited by the small number of donors.

Measured with immunoSEQ multiplex PCR; TCRdb has only the in-frame clones, and not every one. The data show 1.6 million or so clones, approximately 98.5% seen once. This TCR was sampled from a man aged 25 to 40 in good health. The sample was naive CD4+ T cells sorted from blood. Stated subset: CD45RA+ positively selected. The V call is TRBV7-3, the J call TRBJ2-5, with 7 positions matching TRBD2. The CDR3 DNA is TGTGCCAGCAGCCCGGGGGGAAAAGAGACCCAGTACTTC. This codes for CASSPGGKETQYF.